This is a list of T cell receptor beta chains from one sample in a study of neurological immune-mediated disorders. One entry per CDR3 protein results from TCRdb running MiXCR on the 5' RACE reads. The sample has tens of thousands of distinct CDR3 sequences; approximately 15% are singletons. Sequenced sample: CD8+ T cells from blood. These receptors all come from a woman between 18 and 29 years old with multiple sclerosis. The conserved cysteine and the conserved F or W are not part of the CDR3 here. A D gene is named only where the DNA matches it firmly.

14	TRBV12-3/TRBV12-4	TRBD2	TRBJ2-2	ASSPPSGRITGELF
13	TRBV2	TRBD1	TRBJ2-1	ASSRNRGSYNEQF
12	TRBV6-4	.	TRBJ2-6	ASSDYTGANVLT
12	TRBV7-9	.	TRBJ2-3	ASVIDGNTDTQY
10	TRBV27	.	TRBJ2-3	ASSTTPDTQY
14	TRBV13	.	TRBJ1-3	ASSHGQTSSGNTIY
12	TRBV27	.	TRBJ2-7	ASSLGPNTYEQY
14	TRBV7-9	TRBD1	TRBJ2-4	ASSPDRGLAKNIQY
14	TRBV11-2	.	TRBJ2-5	ASSLGRGSHFGTQY
11	TRBV5-1	.	TRBJ2-1	ASSFGGYNEQF
12	TRBV7-6	TRBD1	TRBJ2-1	ASRRDRVGNEQF
16	TRBV15	TRBD2	TRBJ2-1	ATSRVPYRTRAYNEQF
14	TRBV6-4	.	TRBJ2-3	ASSDVLGDGTDTQY
10	TRBV20-1	TRBD1	TRBJ2-7	SAGTGGNEQY
11	TRBV29-1	TRBD2	TRBJ2-1	SGSWTSGYEQF
10	TRBV28	.	TRBJ1-5	ASSINGQPQH
14	TRBV20-1	TRBD1	TRBJ1-5	SARDLVVQGGQPQH
11	TRBV3-1	.	TRBJ1-2	ASSRLGDYGYT
15	TRBV4-3	TRBD1	TRBJ2-2	ASSQGPGQIDTGELF
13	TRBV20-1	.	TRBJ1-5	SASGLPGANQPQH
15	TRBV20-1	TRBD2	TRBJ2-5	SASGRLAGVLGETQY
15	TRBV28	TRBD2	TRBJ2-3	ASSLWGVAGGPDTQY